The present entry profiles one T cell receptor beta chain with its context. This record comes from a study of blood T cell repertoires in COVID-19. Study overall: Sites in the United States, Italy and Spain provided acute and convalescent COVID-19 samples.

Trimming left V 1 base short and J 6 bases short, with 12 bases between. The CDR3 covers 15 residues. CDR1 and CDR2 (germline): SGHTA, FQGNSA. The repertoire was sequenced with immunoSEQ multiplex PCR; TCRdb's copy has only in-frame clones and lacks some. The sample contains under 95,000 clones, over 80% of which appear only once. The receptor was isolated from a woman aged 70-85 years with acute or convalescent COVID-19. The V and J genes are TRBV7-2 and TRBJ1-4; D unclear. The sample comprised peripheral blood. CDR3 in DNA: TGTGCCAGCAGCTTAGAGGCGGGCGCGGATGAAAAACTGTTTTTT. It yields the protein CASSLEAGADEKLFF. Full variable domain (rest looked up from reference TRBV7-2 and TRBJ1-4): GAGVSQSPSNKVTEKGKDVELRCDPISGHTALYWYRQSLGQGLEFLIYFQGNSAPDKSGLPSDRFSAERTGGSVSTLTIQRTQQEDSAVYLCASSLEAGADEKLFFGSGTQLSVL.